This TCR beta chain originates from a study of T cell clonality in common variable immunodeficiency. Libraries were prepared by immunoSEQ multiplex PCR; TCRdb keeps only in-frame clonotypes and omits some of them. The sample was found to contain fewer than 40,000 clones, and every one recurs. By share of the sample, this clone is medium-sized. Its specificity is unknown. Patients and controls were mostly of Caucasian heritage. Replacement immunoglobulin had been given to every CVID subject for at least one year. CVID subjects were neither ill nor on immunomodulatory or immunosuppressive medication at sampling. General study findings and limits: In common variable immunodeficiency, TCR beta chains reportedly carried fewer deletions and N-nucleotide insertions.

Input material: peripheral blood mononuclear cells. This TCR came from a human donor with common variable immunodeficiency.

CDR3 DNA, as far as it was read: TGTGCCAGCAGCTCACTAGCGGGTAACACCGGGGAG. Translated: CASSSLAGNTGE. In full, the CDR3 reads CASSSLAGNTGELFF. This chain joins TRBV5-4 and TRBJ2-2, with TRBD2 matching 9 bases. With the read ending 3 residues before the CDR3 end, the germline J gene is used to fill in that end. Germline CDR1 is SGHNT and CDR2 is YYREEE (reference sequence). CDR3 length equals 15 residues. Losses at the gene ends were 3 bases for V and 2 bases for J; bases not matched to a gene: 2. Drawing the rest from reference TRBV5-4 and TRBJ2-2, the complete variable domain is ETGVTQSPTHLIKTRGQQVTLRCSSQSGHNTVSWYQQALGQGPQFIFQYYREEENGRGNFPPRFSGLQFPNYSSELNVNALELDDSALYLCASSSLAGNTGELFFGEGSRLTVL.